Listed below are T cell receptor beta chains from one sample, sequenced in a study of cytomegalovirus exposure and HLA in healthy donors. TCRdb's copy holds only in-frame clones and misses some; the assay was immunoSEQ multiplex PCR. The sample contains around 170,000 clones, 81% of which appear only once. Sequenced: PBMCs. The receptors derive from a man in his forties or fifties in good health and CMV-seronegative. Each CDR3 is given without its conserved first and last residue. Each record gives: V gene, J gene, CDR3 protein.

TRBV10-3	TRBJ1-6	AISESPGRKDSPLH
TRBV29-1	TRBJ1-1	SGGGTHGNTEAF
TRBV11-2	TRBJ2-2	ASSLLSQGNTGELF
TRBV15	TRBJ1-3	ATGRQSSGNTIY
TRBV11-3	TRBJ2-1	ASSYGGGSYNEQF
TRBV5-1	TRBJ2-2	ASSSPFFPTGNTGELF
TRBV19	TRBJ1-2	ASSSTGGLLGGYT
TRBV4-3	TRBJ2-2	ASSQDRGARELF
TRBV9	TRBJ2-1	ASSHPELGSIEQF
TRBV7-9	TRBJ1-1	SSSLVREAF
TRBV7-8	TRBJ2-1	ASSFTPGQGNEQF
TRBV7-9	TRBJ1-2	SSSLPGQGNYGYT
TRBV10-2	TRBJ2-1	ASSESRQGDNEQF
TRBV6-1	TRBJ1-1	ASRTRVGTEAF
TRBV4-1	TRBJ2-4	ASSGPGRGKNIQY
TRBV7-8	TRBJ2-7	ASSFGTGTYEQY
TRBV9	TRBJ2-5	ASSVGKLGGVLQETQY
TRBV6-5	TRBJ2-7	ASSYSGLAGHEQY
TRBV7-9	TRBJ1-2	ASSEFLDARGYT
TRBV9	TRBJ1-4	ASSFAALSNEKLF
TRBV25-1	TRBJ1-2	ASRGAGFGLDGYT
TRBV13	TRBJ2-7	ASSFRQAYEQY
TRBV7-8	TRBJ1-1	ASSLGGGTEAF
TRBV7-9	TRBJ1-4	ASSIRGTGRSLLEKLF
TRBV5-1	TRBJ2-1	ASSLLGQINEQF
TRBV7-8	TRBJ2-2	ASSLARGTGNPTGELF
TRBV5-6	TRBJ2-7	ASSLGGTGNSYEQY
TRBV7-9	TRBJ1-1	ASSPRTGTNTEAF
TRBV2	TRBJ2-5	ASSVPGRQTQY
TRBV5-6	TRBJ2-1	ASSLERTSLSHEQF
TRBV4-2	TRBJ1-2	ASSRTDYYGYT
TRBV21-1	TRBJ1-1	ASSVQDANTEAF
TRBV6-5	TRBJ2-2	ASKPGLAGTGELF
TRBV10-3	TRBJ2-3	AISESRTPTDTQY
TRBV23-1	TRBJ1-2	ASRSNPDRAAGYT
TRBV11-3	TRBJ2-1	ASSRGDEQF